Below, 2 T cell receptor beta chains from the same sample are listed, as sequenced in a study of cytomegalovirus exposure and HLA in healthy donors. In the PCR, 60 Vbeta and 13 Jbeta primers were used. The assay was immunoSEQ multiplex PCR, and TCRdb's table has in-frame clones only and misses some. The sample has fewer than 250,000 clones, 65% to 80% seen once. The source material was PBMCs. The receptors originated from a man aged 40-55 years in good health and CMV-seronegative.

This chain joins TRBV6-5 and TRBJ2-5; 8 bases line up with TRBD2. Unmatched junction bases numbered 5, after V lost 5 bases and J lost 6 bases. This CDR3 is built from 13 residues. Germline values: CDR1 MNHEY, CDR2 SVGAGI. In DNA, the CDR3 is TGTGCCAGCAGTCCGGGAGGGATAAAGACCCAGTACTTC. Encoded protein: CASSPGGIKTQYF.

The genes are TRBV6-6 and TRBJ2-1; 7 bases fit TRBD1. CDR1 and CDR2 from the germline V gene are MNHNY and SVGAGI (reference sequence). Trimming at V came to 4 bases and at J to 5 bases, leaving 5 bases not matched to a gene. The CDR3 spans 14 residues. CDR3 nucleotides: TGTGCCAGCAGTTCGGGACAGAAGAACAATGAGCAGTTCTTC. This codes for CASSSGQKNNEQFF.